Following are 26 T cell receptor beta chains from one sample sequenced in a study of CD8 T cells in ankylosing spondylitis. TCRdb fed the 5' RACE reads into MiXCR, producing one record per CDR3 protein. The data hold approximately 540,000 distinct CDR3 sequences, with about an eighth observed a single time. What these receptors recognize is not known. Whole-study findings and limits: Characteristic, it appeared, of ankylosing spondylitis blood was a TCR beta motif of seven or eight highly homologous variants.

Sequenced sample: blood, either unsorted or a sorted T cell fraction (not recorded which). These receptors came from a male donor with ankylosing spondylitis.

Only a few counts were recorded for this clonotype. The rearrangement links TRBV18 to TRBJ2-2; D might be TRBD1 or TRBD2, each matching 5 bases. There are 14 residues in the CDR3. Per germline, CDR1 KGHSH and CDR2 LQKENI. The V end was cut by 0 bases, the J end by 7 bases, with 9 bases between. The DNA of the CDR3 is TGTGCCAGCTCACCACCCCGGGACGGCGGGGAGCTGTTTTTT. It encodes CASSPPRDGGELFF.

The gene calls are TRBV24-1 and TRBJ1-3; D is undetermined. The CDR3 is 15 amino acids. The ends were cut back, 2 bases at V and 1 base at J, with 8 bases in the middle. Germline loops: CDR1 KGHDR, CDR2 SFDVKD. In nucleotides, the CDR3 is TGTGCCACCAGTGATTCTAGCTTTTCTGGAAACACCATATATTTT. This codes for CATSDSSFSGNTIYF.

The genes are TRBV27 and TRBJ2-7; D gene ambiguous. Germline CDR1 MNHEY, CDR2 SMNVEV (reference sequence). The CDR3 has 14 residues. V was shortened by 2 bases and J by 2 bases, with 10 bases between the two germline ends. The CDR3 is CASSLKPGPYEQYF. CDR3 sequence (DNA): TGTGCCAGCAGTTTAAAGCCGGGTCCCTACGAGCAGTACTTC.

This clonotype was counted between two and nine times. The chain combines TRBV20-1 with TRBJ2-3; D is perhaps TRBD2 (5 bases). V was pared by 6 bases and J by 0 bases, with 16 bases between. Germline V gives CDR1 DFQATT, CDR2 SNEGSKA (reference sequence). The CDR3 totals 15 residues. The CDR3 region has the DNA TGCAGTGCCACCGATGCACGGACTAGCACAGATACGCAGTATTTT. Translated, it gives CSATDARTSTDTQYF.

The chain uses TRBV7-9 and TRBJ1-2; 11 bases are shared with TRBD1. The V segment lost 4 bases and the J segment 7 bases; nucleotides outside the gene matches: 14. From germline, CDR1 is SEHNR and CDR2 FQNEAQ (reference sequence). CDR3 length equals 17 residues. CDR3 bases: TGTGCCAGCAGCTCCATATTTTTGGACAGGGGGCTAGGTGGCTACACCTTC. Its protein is CASSSIFLDRGLGGYTF.

In this sample, this clonotype turned up once. This chain connects TRBV14 to TRBJ1-1, with a tentative D call TRBD1 (5 bases). The CDR3 runs to 14 residues. Germline CDR1 SGHDN, CDR2 FVKESK. V shed 1 base and J shed 4 bases, with 10 bases lying between them. CDR3 sequence reads: CASSQVQGSTEAFF. Written as DNA, the CDR3 is TGTGCCAGCAGCCAAGTCCAGGGCAGCACTGAAGCTTTCTTT. The whole variable domain, filled in from reference TRBV14 and TRBJ1-1, reads EAGVTQFPSHSVIEKGQTVTLRCDPISGHDNLYWYRRVMGKEIKFLLHFVKESKQDESGMPNNRFLAERTGGTYSTLKVQPAELEDSGVYFCASSQVQGSTEAFFGQGTRLTVV.

V is TRBV4-1 and J is TRBJ2-3, with D tentatively TRBD2 (6 bases). V was cut by 3 bases and J by 0 bases, with 7 bases left in between. CDR1 and CDR2 from the germline V gene are MGHRA and YSYEKL. There are 14 residues in the CDR3. CDR3 protein: CASSHGGSTDTQYF. The CDR3 DNA follows: TGCGCCAGCAGCCATGGGGGGAGCACAGATACGCAGTATTTT.

The J gene is TRBJ1-6, the V gene TRBV5-1, with 8 bases fitting TRBD1. With 5 bases clipped from V and 7 bases from J, the junction kept 8 bases outside the gene matches. The CDR3 contains 15 residues. Looked up from germline, CDR1 is SGHRS and CDR2 is YFSETQ. The CDR3 nucleotides read TGCGCCAGCAGTGCTGACAGGGGTACGAATTCACCCCTCCACTTT. It is translated as CASSADRGTNSPLHF.

This clonotype has a count of ten or more. The chain recombines TRBV5-5 with TRBJ2-1; D gene uncertain. This CDR3 comprises 14 residues. Germline loops: CDR1 SGHKS, CDR2 YYEKEE (reference sequence). Trimming took off 3 bases at V and 2 bases at J, with 9 bases between the two ends. CDR3 bases: TGTGCCAGCAGCTCTGACCCTGCCTACAATGAGCAGTTCTTC. Its translation is CASSSDPAYNEQFF.

This clonotype was observed at least ten times. The rearrangement links TRBV6-1 to TRBJ1-1; D remains ambiguous. With 5 bases removed from V and 2 bases from J, the gap between germline ends came to 12 bases. The CDR3 runs 14 residues. Germline-derived CDR1 and CDR2 are MNHNS and SASEGT. Here the CDR3 reads CASSTRVGNTEAFF. In DNA, the CDR3 is TGTGCCAGCAGTACAAGGGTAGGCAACACTGAAGCTTTCTTT.

This clonotype was observed a few times. The V and J genes are TRBV7-9 and TRBJ2-7; D is possibly TRBD1 or TRBD2 (7 bases each). This CDR3 has 17 residues. The germline V gene encodes CDR1 SEHNR and CDR2 FQNEAQ (reference sequence). Trimming took off 5 bases at V and 6 bases at J, with 26 bases between the two ends. CDR3 sequence reads: CASSPRHGERGQFEQYV. The CDR3 DNA reads TGTGCCAGCAGCCCCAGACATGGAGAGCGGGGACAGTTCGAGCAGTACGTC.

This clonotype came up a few times. The rearrangement uses TRBV14 and TRBJ1-2, with unresolved D. Trimming removed 0 bases at V and 4 bases at J, with 9 bases between. The CDR3 consists of 14 residues. Germline assignment: CDR1 SGHDN and CDR2 FVKESK. The CDR3 bases are TGTGCCAGCAGCCAAGATCGCAACGCCTATGGCTACACCTTC. Protein sequence: CASSQDRNAYGYTF.

This clonotype was seen many times. This sequence joins TRBV12-3 or TRBV12-4 and TRBJ1-5; D call uncertain. CDR3 length equals 13 residues. The V end lost 3 bases, the J end lost 6 bases, and 9 bases lay between the germline ends. The CDR3, as DNA: TGTGCCAGCAGTTTCCCCGGCGGTCAGCCCCAGCATTTT. Translation: CASSFPGGQPQHF.

V gene TRBV7-8 combines with J gene TRBJ2-2; D ambiguous. The CDR3 is 14 amino acids. The V end was cut by 5 bases, the J end by 5 bases, with 12 bases between. Germline CDR1 reads SGHVS; CDR2 reads FQNEAQ. In nucleotides, the CDR3 is TGTGCCAGCAGCATACCATCTGGGACCGGGGAGCTGTTTTTT. This sequence encodes CASSIPSGTGELFF.

The count of this clonotype is one. The chain is built from TRBV3-1 and TRBJ2-7, with D possibly called TRBD1 or TRBD2 (6 bases each). This CDR3 is built from 15 residues. Trimming cost V 1 base and J 3 bases, with 13 bases left between them. The germline V gene has CDR1 LGHDT and CDR2 YNNKEL (reference sequence). CDR3 region: CASSQASGANYEQYV. CDR3 nucleotides: TGTGCCAGCAGCCAAGCGTCGGGGGCGAACTACGAGCAGTACGTC.

This rearrangement joins TRBV3-1 to TRBJ2-1; D remains ambiguous. Germline CDR1 LGHDT, CDR2 YNNKEL (reference sequence). Trimming removed 0 bases at V and 9 bases at J, with 15 bases between. CDR3 size: 15 residues. The CDR3 sequence: CASSQDYTVLGEQFF. CDR3 DNA: TGTGCCAGCAGCCAAGATTATACTGTGTTGGGTGAGCAGTTCTTC.

In its sample, this clonotype was seen a few times. J is TRBJ2-3 and V is TRBV11-2; 7 bases fit TRBD2. The CDR3 extends over 16 amino acids. Per the germline V gene, CDR1 is SGHAT and CDR2 is FQNNGV. The V gene end was trimmed by 5 bases and the J gene end by 3 bases; junction bases not matched to a gene: 11. CDR3 sequence: CASSALPGGLTDTQYF. The CDR3 DNA reads as TGTGCCAGCAGCGCCCTGCCGGGAGGTTTGACAGATACGCAGTATTTT.

The rearrangement links TRBV20-1 to TRBJ1-2; no firm D call. Germline lookup yields CDR1 DFQATT and CDR2 SNEGSKA (reference sequence). The CDR3 is 13 residues long. Between the trimmed V and J ends, which lost 6 bases and 0 bases, there was a span of 11 bases. The CDR3 protein is CSAPQRANYGYTF. CDR3 in DNA: TGCAGTGCCCCCCAACGCGCTAACTATGGCTACACCTTC.

The table lists this clonotype with a few counts. The J gene is TRBJ1-6, the V gene TRBV27, with no clear D. The CDR3 is 15 residues long. V shed 5 bases and J shed 7 bases, with 15 bases lying between them. The germline V gene encodes CDR1 MNHEY and CDR2 SMNVEV (reference sequence). Here the CDR3 reads CASSPGRLGNSPLHF. CDR3 DNA: TGTGCCAGCAGTCCTGGACGGCTTGGGAATTCACCCCTCCACTTT.

The CDR3 coding sequence is TGTGCCAGCAGCTTACTACGACAGTCGTCGGATGGCTACACCTTC. Protein: CASSLLRQSSDGYTF. The gene calls are TRBV7-9 and TRBJ1-2; the D gene is possibly TRBD1 (5 bases). Germline CDR1 and CDR2: SEHNR and FQNEAQ (reference sequence). V was pared by 2 bases and J by 6 bases, with 16 bases between. There are 15 residues in the CDR3. Variable domain in full (rest from reference TRBV7-9 and TRBJ1-2): DTGVSQNPRHKITKRGQNVTFRCDPISEHNRLYWYRQTLGQGPEFLTYFQNEAQLEKSRLLSDRFSAERPKGSFSTLEIQRTEQGDSAMYLCASSLLRQSSDGYTFGSGTRLTVV.

The table lists this clonotype with many counts. The chain couples TRBV6-4 to TRBJ2-1; 13 bases fit TRBD2. Germline CDR1 reads MRHNA; CDR2 reads SNTAGT. This CDR3 has 16 amino acids. V lost 2 bases, J lost 5 bases, and 3 bases stayed unmatched. The CDR3 coding sequence is TGTGCCAGCAGTGACGGACTAGCGGGAGACCACAATGAGCAGTTCTTC. The encoded protein is CASSDGLAGDHNEQFF.

In its sample, this clonotype was seen once. The chain carries TRBV5-6 and TRBJ2-5; D perhaps matches TRBD1 (6 bases). The CDR3 is 17 residues long. The germline V gene encodes CDR1 SGHDT and CDR2 YYEEEE. V was cut by 4 bases and J by 1 base, with 20 bases left in between. CDR3 sequence: CASSLITGSVTQETQYF. For the CDR3, the DNA is TGTGCCAGCAGCCTCATAACAGGGAGTGTCACCCAAGAGACCCAGTACTTC.

In its sample, this clonotype was seen many times. The junction departs from germline at one end; a sequencing error may be responsible. The chain is built from TRBV5-1 and TRBJ1-1, with D possibly being TRBD1 (6 bases). Germline loops: CDR1 SGHRS, CDR2 YFSETQ. This CDR3 spans 13 amino acids. CDR3 sequence (DNA): TGTGCCAGCAGTCAACAGGGGAACACTGAAGCTTTCTTT. Its translation: CASSQQGNTEAFF. Full variable domain (missing parts from reference TRBV5-1 and TRBJ1-1): KAGVTQTPRYLIKTRGQQVTLSCSPISGHRSVSWYQQTPGQGLQFLFEYFSETQRNKGNFPGRFSGRQFSNSRSEMNVSTLELGDSALYLCASSQQGNTEAFFGQGTRLTVV.

In this sample, this clonotype turned up many times. The chain employs TRBV5-5 and TRBJ2-7; weak D call: TRBD1 (6 bases). Germline V gives CDR1 SGHKS, CDR2 YYEKEE (reference sequence). The CDR3 runs to 15 residues. V lost 3 bases and J 0 bases, leaving 13 bases between the germline ends. This CDR3 reads CASSYRDTSSYEQYV. In DNA form, the CDR3 reads TGTGCCAGCAGCTATCGGGACACGAGCTCCTACGAGCAGTACGTC.

This clonotype was seen many times. The rearrangement links TRBV29-1 to TRBJ2-3; tentative D call: TRBD2 (5 bases). The V and J ends lost 6 bases and 1 base respectively, with 8 bases between them. Germline CDR1 and CDR2: SQVTM and ANQGSEA. The CDR3 extends over 12 amino acids. The CDR3 region has the DNA TGCAGCGTGAATAGCGGCACAGATACGCAGTATTTT. This gives the protein CSVNSGTDTQYF.

This clonotype was detected a few times. This rearrangement joins TRBV7-2 to TRBJ2-1, with unresolved D. Germline V gene sequence: CDR1 SGHTA, CDR2 FQGNSA. V was trimmed by 4 bases and J by 9 bases, leaving 7 bases between them. This CDR3 has 11 amino acids. The CDR3 here is CASSSLGEQFF. The CDR3, as DNA: TGTGCCAGCAGCTCCCTAGGTGAGCAGTTCTTC.